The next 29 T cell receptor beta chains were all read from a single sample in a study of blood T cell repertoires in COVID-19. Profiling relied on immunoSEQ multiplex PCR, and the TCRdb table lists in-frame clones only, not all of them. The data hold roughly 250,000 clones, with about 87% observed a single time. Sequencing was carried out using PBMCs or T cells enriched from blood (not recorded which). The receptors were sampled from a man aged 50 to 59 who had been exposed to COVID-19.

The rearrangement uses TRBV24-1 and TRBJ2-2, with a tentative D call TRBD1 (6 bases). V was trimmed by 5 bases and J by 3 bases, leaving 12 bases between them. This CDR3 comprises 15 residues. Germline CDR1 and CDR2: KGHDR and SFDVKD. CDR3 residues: CATSARGQYTGELFF. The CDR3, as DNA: TGTGCCACCAGTGCCCGCGGACAGTACACCGGGGAGCTGTTTTTT.

The CDR3 loop reads CASSLIGWGDTEAFF. The CDR3 nucleotides are TGTGCCAGCAGTTTAATTGGGTGGGGGGACACTGAAGCTTTCTTT. The chain recombines TRBV28 with TRBJ1-1, with D perhaps matching TRBD1 (5 bases). V lost 2 bases and J 3 bases, leaving 13 bases between the germline ends. Germline V gene data show CDR1 as MDHEN and CDR2 as SYDVKM. CDR3 length: 15 residues.

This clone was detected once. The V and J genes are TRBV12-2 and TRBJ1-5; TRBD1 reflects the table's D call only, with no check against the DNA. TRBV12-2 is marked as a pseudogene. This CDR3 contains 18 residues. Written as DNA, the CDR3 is TGTGCAAGTCGCTTATATGGCCAATACTACAGGGACAATCAGCCCCAGCATTTT. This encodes CASRLYGQYYRDNQPQHF.

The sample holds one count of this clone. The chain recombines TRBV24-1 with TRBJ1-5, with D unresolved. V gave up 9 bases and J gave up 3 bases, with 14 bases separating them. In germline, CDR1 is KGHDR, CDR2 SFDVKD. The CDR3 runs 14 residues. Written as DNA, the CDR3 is TGTGCCACCTCTAACATGGAGACCAATCAGCCCCAGCATTTT. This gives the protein CATSNMETNQPQHF.

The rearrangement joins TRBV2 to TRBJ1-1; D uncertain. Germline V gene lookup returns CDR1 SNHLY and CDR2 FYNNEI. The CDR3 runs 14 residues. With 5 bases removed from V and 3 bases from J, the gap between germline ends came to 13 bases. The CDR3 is CASSLAWRDTEAFF. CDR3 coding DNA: TGTGCCAGCAGTCTCGCCTGGAGAGACACTGAAGCTTTCTTT.

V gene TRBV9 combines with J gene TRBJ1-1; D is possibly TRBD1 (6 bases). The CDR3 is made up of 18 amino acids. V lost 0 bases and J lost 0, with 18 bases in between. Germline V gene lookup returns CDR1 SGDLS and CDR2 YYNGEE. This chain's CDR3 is CASSVGWGGAGLNTEAFF. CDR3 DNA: TGTGCCAGCAGCGTAGGTTGGGGGGGCGCCGGCTTGAACACTGAAGCTTTCTTT.

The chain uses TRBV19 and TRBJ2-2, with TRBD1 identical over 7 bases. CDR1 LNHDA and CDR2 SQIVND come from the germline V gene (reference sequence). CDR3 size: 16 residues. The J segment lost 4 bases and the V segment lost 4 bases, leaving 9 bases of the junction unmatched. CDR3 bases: TGTGCCAGTAGTACCAATTCGCACAGGGGCACCGGGGAGCTGTTTTTT. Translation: CASSTNSHRGTGELFF.

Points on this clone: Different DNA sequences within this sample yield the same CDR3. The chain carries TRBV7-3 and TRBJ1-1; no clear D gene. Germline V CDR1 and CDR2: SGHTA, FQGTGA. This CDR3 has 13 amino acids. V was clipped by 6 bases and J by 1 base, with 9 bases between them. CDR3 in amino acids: CASSFSENTEAFF. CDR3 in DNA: TGTGCCAGCAGTTTCAGTGAGAACACTGAAGCTTTCTTT.

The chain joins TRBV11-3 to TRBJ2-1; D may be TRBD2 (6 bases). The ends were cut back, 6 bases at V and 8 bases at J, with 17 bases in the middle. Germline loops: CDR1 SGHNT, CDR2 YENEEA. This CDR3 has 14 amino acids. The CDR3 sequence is CASSQLRDSDEQFF. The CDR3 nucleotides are TGTGCCAGCAGTCAGCTCCGGGACTCCGATGAGCAGTTCTTC.

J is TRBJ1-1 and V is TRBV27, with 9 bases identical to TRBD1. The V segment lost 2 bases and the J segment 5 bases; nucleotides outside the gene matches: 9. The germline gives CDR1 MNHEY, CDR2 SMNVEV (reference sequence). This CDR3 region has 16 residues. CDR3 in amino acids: CASSLRPGQGNTEAFF. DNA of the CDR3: TGTGCCAGCAGTTTAAGGCCCGGACAGGGGAATACTGAAGCTTTCTTT.

The CDR3 DNA follows: TGTGCCAGCAGCGTAGCTGGACAGGGGACGGGCACTGAAGCTTTCTTT. Its protein is CASSVAGQGTGTEAFF. The chain couples TRBV9 to TRBJ1-1; 9 nucleotides match TRBD1. V lost 0 bases to trimming and J lost 4 bases; unmatched junction nucleotides: 7. The germline gives CDR1 SGDLS, CDR2 YYNGEE. The length of the CDR3 is 16 residues.

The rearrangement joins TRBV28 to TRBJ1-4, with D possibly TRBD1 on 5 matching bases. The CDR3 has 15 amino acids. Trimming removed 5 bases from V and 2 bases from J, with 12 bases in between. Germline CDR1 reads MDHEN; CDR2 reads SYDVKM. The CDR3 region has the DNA TGTGCCAGCAGTCATAGTCAGGGTACTAATGAAAAACTGTTTTTT. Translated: CASSHSQGTNEKLFF.

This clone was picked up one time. CDR3: CASSLWQGDGYTF. CDR3 nucleotide sequence: TGTGCCAGCAGTTTATGGCAGGGGGACGGCTACACCTTC. The chain is built from TRBV27 and TRBJ1-2, with 7 bases lining up with TRBD1. This CDR3 has 13 amino acids. Germline V CDR1 and CDR2: MNHEY, SMNVEV (reference sequence). V dropped 1 base and J dropped 8; count of bases not matched to a gene: 4.

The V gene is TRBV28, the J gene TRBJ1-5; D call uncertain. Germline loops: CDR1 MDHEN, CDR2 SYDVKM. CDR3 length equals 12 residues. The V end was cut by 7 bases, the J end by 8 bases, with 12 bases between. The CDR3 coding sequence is TGTGCCAGCAATTACGGGTTGGAGCCCCAGCATTTT. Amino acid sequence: CASNYGLEPQHF.

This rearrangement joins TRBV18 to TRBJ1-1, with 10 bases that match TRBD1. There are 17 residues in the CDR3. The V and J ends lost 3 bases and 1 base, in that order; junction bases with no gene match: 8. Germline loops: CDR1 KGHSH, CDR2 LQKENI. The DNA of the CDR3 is TGTGCCAGCTCACCCTCTTCCGGGACAGGGGCGAACACTGAAGCTTTCTTT. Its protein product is CASSPSSGTGANTEAFF.

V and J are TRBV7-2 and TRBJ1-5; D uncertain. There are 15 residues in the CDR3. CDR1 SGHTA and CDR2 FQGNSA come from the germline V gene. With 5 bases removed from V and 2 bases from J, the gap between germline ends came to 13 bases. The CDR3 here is CASSARRSRNQPQHF. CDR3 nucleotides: TGTGCCAGCAGCGCTAGGAGGAGCCGCAATCAGCCCCAGCATTTT.

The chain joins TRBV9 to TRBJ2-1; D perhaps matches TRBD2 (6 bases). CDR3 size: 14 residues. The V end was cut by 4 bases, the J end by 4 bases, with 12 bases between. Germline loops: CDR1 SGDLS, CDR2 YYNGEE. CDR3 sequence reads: CASSLGGPYNEQFF. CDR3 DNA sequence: TGTGCCAGCAGCTTAGGAGGGCCATACAATGAGCAGTTCTTC. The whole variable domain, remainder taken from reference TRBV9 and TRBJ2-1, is DSGVTQTPKHLITATGQRVTLRCSPRSGDLSVYWYQQSLDQGLQFLIQYYNGEERAKGNILERFSAQQFPDLHSELNLSSLELGDSALYFCASSLGGPYNEQFFGPGTRLTVL.

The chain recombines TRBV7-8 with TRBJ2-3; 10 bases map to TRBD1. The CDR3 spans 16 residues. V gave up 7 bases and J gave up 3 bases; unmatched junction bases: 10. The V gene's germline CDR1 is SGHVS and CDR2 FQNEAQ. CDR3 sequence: CASTKRRTGGTDTQYF. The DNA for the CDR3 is TGTGCCAGCACCAAAAGAAGGACAGGGGGAACAGATACGCAGTATTTT.

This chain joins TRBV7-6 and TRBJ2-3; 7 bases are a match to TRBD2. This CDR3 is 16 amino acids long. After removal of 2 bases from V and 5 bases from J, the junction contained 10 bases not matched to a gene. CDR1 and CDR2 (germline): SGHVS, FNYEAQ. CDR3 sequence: CASSLSGGSVRDTQYF. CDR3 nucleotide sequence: TGTGCCAGCAGCTTATCGGGCGGGAGTGTTCGAGATACGCAGTATTTT.

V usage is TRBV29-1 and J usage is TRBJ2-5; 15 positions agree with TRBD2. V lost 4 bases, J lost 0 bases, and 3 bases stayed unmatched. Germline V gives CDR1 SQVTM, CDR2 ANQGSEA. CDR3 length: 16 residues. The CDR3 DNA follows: TGCAGCGTTGGCGGGACTAGCGGGAGGAACCAAGAGACCCAGTACTTC. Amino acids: CSVGGTSGRNQETQYF.

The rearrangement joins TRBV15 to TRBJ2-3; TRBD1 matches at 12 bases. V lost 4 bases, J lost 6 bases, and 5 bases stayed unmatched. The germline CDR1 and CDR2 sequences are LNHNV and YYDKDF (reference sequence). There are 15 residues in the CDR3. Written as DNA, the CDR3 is TGTGCCACCAGCACCGGGACAGGGGGCTACGATACGCAGTATTTT. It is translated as CATSTGTGGYDTQYF. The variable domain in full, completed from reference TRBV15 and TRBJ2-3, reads DAMVIQNPRYQVTQFGKPVTLSCSQTLNHNVMYWYQQKSSQAPKLLFHYYDKDFNNEADTPDNFQSRRPNTSFCFLDIRSPGLGDTAMYLCATSTGTGGYDTQYFGPGTRLTVL.

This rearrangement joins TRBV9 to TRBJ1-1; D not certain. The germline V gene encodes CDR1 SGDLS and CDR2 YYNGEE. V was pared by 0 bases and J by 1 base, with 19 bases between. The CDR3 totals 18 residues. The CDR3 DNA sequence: TGTGCCAGCAGCGTAGCTGCGGGGTCCTCCCTCCGGAACACTGAAGCTTTCTTT. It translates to CASSVAAGSSLRNTEAFF.

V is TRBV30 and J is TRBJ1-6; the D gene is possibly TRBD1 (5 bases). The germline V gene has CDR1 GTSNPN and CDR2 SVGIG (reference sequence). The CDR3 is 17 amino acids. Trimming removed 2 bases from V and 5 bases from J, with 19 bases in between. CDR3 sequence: CAWSHPQGSNNNSPLHF. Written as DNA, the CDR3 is TGTGCCTGGAGTCATCCCCAGGGTTCCAATAATAATTCACCCCTCCACTTT.

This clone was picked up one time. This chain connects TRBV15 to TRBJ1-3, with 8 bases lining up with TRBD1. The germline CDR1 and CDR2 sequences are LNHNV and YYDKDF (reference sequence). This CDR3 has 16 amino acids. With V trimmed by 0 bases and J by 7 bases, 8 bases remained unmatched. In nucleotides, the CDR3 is TGTGCCACCAGCAGAGATCTTGACAGGGGTACGAACACCATATATTTT. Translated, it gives CATSRDLDRGTNTIYF. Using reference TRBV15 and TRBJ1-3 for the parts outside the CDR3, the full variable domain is DAMVIQNPRYQVTQFGKPVTLSCSQTLNHNVMYWYQQKSSQAPKLLFHYYDKDFNNEADTPDNFQSRRPNTSFCFLDIRSPGLGDTAMYLCATSRDLDRGTNTIYFGEGSWLTVV.

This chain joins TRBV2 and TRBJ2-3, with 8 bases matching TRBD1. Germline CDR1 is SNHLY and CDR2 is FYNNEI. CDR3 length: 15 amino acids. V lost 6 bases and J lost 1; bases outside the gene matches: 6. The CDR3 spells CASSRLQGGTDTQYF. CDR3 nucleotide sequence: TGTGCCAGCAGCCGATTACAGGGGGGCACAGATACGCAGTATTTT.

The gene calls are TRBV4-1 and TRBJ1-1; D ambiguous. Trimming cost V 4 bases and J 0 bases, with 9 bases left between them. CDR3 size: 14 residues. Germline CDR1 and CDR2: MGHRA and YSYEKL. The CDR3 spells CASSPGVMNTEAFF. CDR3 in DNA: TGCGCCAGCAGCCCTGGAGTCATGAACACTGAAGCTTTCTTT.

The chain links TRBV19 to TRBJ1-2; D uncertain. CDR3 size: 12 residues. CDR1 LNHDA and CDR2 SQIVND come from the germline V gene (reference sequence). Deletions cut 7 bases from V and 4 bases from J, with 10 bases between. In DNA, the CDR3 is TGTGCCAGTACAGGCATCAGCTATGGCTACACCTTC. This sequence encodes CASTGISYGYTF.

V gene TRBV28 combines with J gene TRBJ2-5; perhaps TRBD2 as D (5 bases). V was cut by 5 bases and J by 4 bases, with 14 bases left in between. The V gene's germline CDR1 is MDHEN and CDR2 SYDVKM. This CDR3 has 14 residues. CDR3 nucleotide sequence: TGTGCCAGCAGTGGAGTTGACGGGATAGAGACCCAGTACTTC. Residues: CASSGVDGIETQYF.

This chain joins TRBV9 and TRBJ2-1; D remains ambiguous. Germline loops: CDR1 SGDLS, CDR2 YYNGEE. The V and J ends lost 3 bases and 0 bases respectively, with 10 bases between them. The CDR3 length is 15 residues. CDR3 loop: CASSARGSSYNEQFF. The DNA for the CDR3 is TGTGCCAGCAGCGCCCGAGGTAGCTCCTACAATGAGCAGTTCTTC.